Shown below are 24 T cell receptor beta chains from a single sample sequenced in a study of tumor and adjacent non-tumor tissue in lung cancer. A modified ARM-PCR protocol with three rounds of nested PCR amplified TCRbeta. TCRdb re-called the multiplex PCR reads with MiXCR, one entry per CDR3 protein. The sample shows approximately 100,000 distinct CDR3 sequences, 60% to 70% of them seen only once. No cell sorting was done before RNA was extracted from the tissue. More than 3 cm separated this lung sample from the edge of the tumor. What was sequenced was distant non-tumor lung tissue. The receptors were gathered from a man aged 55-75 years with non-small cell lung cancer.

Turning to this clonotype: Here the CDR3 omits its conserved ending phenylalanine or tryptophan, so a read error is the likely source. The gene calls are TRBV29-1 and TRBJ2-7; perhaps TRBD1 as D (6 bases). Trimming left V 4 bases short and J 5 bases short, with 15 bases between. Germline-derived CDR1 and CDR2 are SQVTM and ANQGSEA. This CDR3 has 13 residues. The CDR3 coding sequence is TGCAGCGTTGGGGGGATGGGGGCGGACGAGCAGTACCTC. Translation: CSVGGMGADEQYL.

In regard to this clonotype: A clone one base away is much larger, so this may be a read error. V gene TRBV6-2 or TRBV6-3 combines with J gene TRBJ1-6, with TRBD1 matching over 8 bases. J gave up 8 bases and V 8 bases, and 2 bases lay outside the gene matches. Germline values: CDR1 MNHEY, CDR2 SVGEGT. The length of the CDR3 is 12 residues. CDR3 sequence (DNA): TGTGCCAGCCAGGGGGCATATTCACCCCTCCACTTT. Protein product: CASQGAYSPLHF.

Concerning this clonotype itself: A read error may produce the germline difference seen at one junction end. The chain carries TRBV11-2 and TRBJ2-4; D is unclear. The length of the CDR3 is 16 residues. Germline V lookup: CDR1 SGHAT, CDR2 FQNNGV. The CDR3: CASNLRPDKAKSIQYF. As DNA, the CDR3 is TGTGCCAGCAACTTAAGGCCAGATAAAGCCAAAAGCATTCAGTACTTC.

This clonotype showed up just a few times. Just one base apart from a much larger clone, this may be a read error. The rearrangement links TRBV10-3 to TRBJ2-5, with unresolved D. The CDR3 spans 12 residues. Trimming stripped 6 bases from V and 8 bases from J, with 13 bases between. CDR1 and CDR2 from the germline V gene are ENHRY and SYGVKD. The CDR3, as DNA: TGTGCCATCAGCATAAGCTTTGGAACCCAGTACTTC. Its translation: CAISISFGTQYF.

Points on this clonotype: This may be a read error: a much more frequent sequence differs by one nucleotide. The V and J genes are TRBV20-1 and TRBJ1-3, with D possibly TRBD1 on 5 matching bases. There are 16 residues in the CDR3. CDR1 and CDR2 from the germline V gene are DFQATT and SNEGSKA (reference sequence). V shed 5 bases and J shed 0 bases, with 17 bases lying between them. The CDR3 reads CSAGWIPGLSGNTIYF. The CDR3 region has the DNA TGCAGTGCTGGATGGATACCAGGGCTCTCTGGAAACACCATATATTTT.

The chain links TRBV6-2 or TRBV6-3 to TRBJ1-5; D call uncertain. The end of the DNA aligns better with TRBJ2-3, so the J call may be wrong. CDR1 and CDR2 (germline): MNHEY, SVGEGT. The CDR3 has 14 amino acids. The CDR3: CASSFDGGNQPQYF. Written as DNA, the CDR3 is TGTGCCAGCAGCTTTGACGGTGGCAATCAGCCCCAGTATTTT.

As for this clonotype: As the CDR3 is not closed by the conserved phenylalanine or tryptophan, this likely results from a read error. V usage is TRBV11-2 and J usage is TRBJ2-5; D might be TRBD2 (6 bases). The end of the DNA fits TRBJ2-1 better, so the J call may be wrong. The CDR3 contains 15 residues. Germline V gene sequence: CDR1 SGHAT, CDR2 FQNNGV. DNA for the CDR3: TGTGCCAGCAGCTTAGTCCCCCCAGGAGGAGGGACCCAGTTCTCC. Protein: CASSLVPPGGGTQFS.

At least ten counts were recorded for this clonotype. V usage is TRBV6-5 and J usage is TRBJ1-2; TRBD1 matches 10 bases. This CDR3 is built from 15 residues. V gave up 5 bases and J gave up 5 bases; unmatched junction bases: 8. Germline V gives CDR1 MNHEY, CDR2 SVGAGI. The CDR3 coding sequence is TGTGCCAGCAGTGACCCGGGACAGGGGAATTATGGCTACACCTTC. This encodes CASSDPGQGNYGYTF.

In regard to this clonotype: A read error is likely, as this CDR3 ends without the conserved phenylalanine or tryptophan. This chain joins TRBV11-2 and TRBJ2-1; 9 nucleotides align to TRBD1. This CDR3 has 14 amino acids. The J segment lost 8 bases and the V segment lost 5 bases, leaving 7 bases of the junction unmatched. Germline-derived CDR1 and CDR2 are SGHAT and FQNNGV. CDR3 coding DNA: TGTGCCAGCAGCAAGGGACAGGGCAGGGATGAGCAGTTCTCC. It yields the protein CASSKGQGRDEQFS.

On this clonotype: A much larger clone is a single base away; this may be a read error. The chain combines TRBV11-2 with TRBJ2-3; 7 positions agree with TRBD1. In germline, CDR1 is SGHAT, CDR2 FQNNGV. There are 15 residues in the CDR3. The CDR3 spells CVSSTRTGLTDTQYF. DNA for the CDR3: TGTGTCAGCAGCACGCGGACAGGACTCACAGATACGCAGTATTTT.

As concerns this clonotype: The junction differs from germline at one of its ends, possibly a read error. The genes are TRBV12-3 or TRBV12-4 and TRBJ1-1; D not resolved. The CDR3 has 12 amino acids. DNA for the CDR3: TGTGCCAACAGTAGGATGAACACTGAAGCTTTCTTC. Translated, it gives CANSRMNTEAFF.

As concerns this clonotype: Given a much more abundant clone one base away, this may be a read error. This sequence joins TRBV4-2 and TRBJ1-6; D is unresolved. The germline gives CDR1 LGHNA, CDR2 YNFKEQ. Trimming took off 1 base at V and 6 bases at J, with 7 bases between the two ends. CDR3 length: 14 residues. This CDR3 reads CASSQGCSNSPLHF. The DNA of the CDR3 is TGTGCCAGCAGCCAAGGCTGCAGTAATTCACCCCTCCACTTT.

The chain carries TRBV29-1 and TRBJ2-2, with 8 bases identical to TRBD1. Germline trimming cut 7 bases from V and 0 bases from J; bases unmatched to any gene: 10. Germline V gene data show CDR1 as SQVTM and CDR2 as ANQGSEA. The CDR3 is 16 residues long. The CDR3 loop reads CSAGGRTGSNTGELFF. In DNA form, the CDR3 reads TGCAGCGCTGGGGGGAGGACAGGGTCGAACACCGGGGAGCTGTTTTTT.

About this clonotype: A much larger clone sits a single nucleotide away, making a read error possible. The rearrangement links TRBV6-4 to TRBJ2-2, with 8 nucleotides matching TRBD1. The CDR3 length is 17 residues. Germline V lookup: CDR1 MRHNA, CDR2 SNTAGT. The CDR3 DNA follows: TGTGCCGGCAGCGCTCGAAAAGGACAGGGTAGCGCCGGGGAGCTGTTTTTT. Translating it yields CAGSARKGQGSAGELFF.

There are many counts of this clonotype. The V gene is TRBV12-3 or TRBV12-4, the J gene TRBJ1-2; D is unresolved. CDR3 length: 12 amino acids. Deletions cut 0 bases from V and 5 bases from J, with 4 bases between. This CDR3 is CASSLAGYGYTF. The CDR3 DNA reads TGTGCCAGCAGTTTAGCAGGGTATGGCTACACCTTC.

Points on this clonotype: This may stem from a read error, because a much larger clone lies one nucleotide away. V is TRBV28 and J is TRBJ2-7; D may be TRBD2 (6 bases). Germline lookup yields CDR1 MDHEN and CDR2 SYDVKM. The CDR3 totals 13 residues. This CDR3 is CSSSLGPAGEQYF. As DNA, the CDR3 is TGTTCCAGCAGTCTCGGGCCCGCGGGGGAGCAGTACTTC.

V is TRBV28 and J is TRBJ2-7; 7 bases are shared with TRBD2. Trimming removed 3 bases from V and 0 bases from J; junction bases left unmatched: 2. The CDR3 is 14 residues long. Germline lookup yields CDR1 MDHEN and CDR2 SYDVKM. The CDR3 loop is CASSLGLSSYEQYF. CDR3 in DNA: TGTGCCAGCAGTTTGGGACTAAGCTCCTACGAGCAGTACTTC.

Concerning this clonotype: This could be a read error, since a much larger clone is one nucleotide away. The chain uses TRBV29-1 and TRBJ2-6; maybe TRBD1 (5 bases). The CDR3 consists of 13 residues. Germline lookup yields CDR1 SQVTM and CDR2 ANQGSEA. Here the CDR3 reads CSVEGDGANVPTF. DNA for the CDR3: TGCAGCGTTGAAGGGGATGGGGCCAACGTCCCGACTTTC.

This clonotype was found a few times. A much larger clone lies one base from this, so it may be a read error. The chain combines TRBV6-5 with TRBJ2-1; 8 bases map to TRBD2. The V and J ends lost 0 bases and 9 bases, in that order; junction bases with no gene match: 7. This CDR3 is 15 amino acids long. Germline-derived CDR1 and CDR2 are MNHEY and SVGAGI. CDR3 nucleotides: TGTGCCAGCAGTTACTCGAAGGGACTAGTGGTTGAGCAGTTCTTC. It encodes CASSYSKGLVVEQFF.

The CDR3 nucleotides are TGCAGCGCCCAAATGTTGAATTTGACCGGGGAGCTGTTTTTT. This sequence encodes CSAQMLNLTGELFF. V and J are TRBV29-1 and TRBJ2-2; D gene uncertain. Trimming removed 7 bases from V and 5 bases from J, with 17 bases in between. Per the germline V gene, CDR1 is SQVTM and CDR2 is ANQGSEA. The CDR3 length is 14 residues.

V and J are TRBV11-1 and TRBJ2-3; D gene ambiguous. The CDR3 has 15 amino acids. Germline-derived CDR1 and CDR2 are SGHAT and FQDESV (reference sequence). Trimming left V 5 bases short and J 2 bases short, with 14 bases between. In DNA form, the CDR3 reads TGTGCCAGCAGCCTCGCAGACTCCTTCACAGATACGCAGTATTTT. It yields the protein CASSLADSFTDTQYF.

About this clonotype: A much bigger clone sits one base away, suggesting this may be a read error. The rearrangement uses TRBV28 and TRBJ2-1; tentative D call: TRBD2 (6 bases). The CDR3 loop spans 14 amino acids. CDR1 and CDR2 (germline): MDHEN, SYDVKM. V lost 7 bases and J 5 bases, leaving 15 bases between the germline ends. Here the CDR3 DNA reads TGTGCCAGCACGGGCGGGATCAAGAACAATGAGCAGTTCTTC. It encodes CASTGGIKNNEQFF.

A word on this clonotype: Since a much larger clone is just one base distant, this may be a read error. The J gene is TRBJ2-7, the V gene TRBV10-3; D perhaps matches TRBD2 (5 bases). Germline V gene sequence: CDR1 ENHRY, CDR2 SYGVKD. The CDR3 spans 12 residues. Here the CDR3 reads CAISSTSYEHYF. The CDR3 DNA is TGTGCCATCAGCAGCACTAGTTACGAGCATTACTTC.

Remarks on this clonotype: This may be a read error, as it is one base from a much larger clone. V usage is TRBV4-2 and J usage is TRBJ2-4; the D gene is possibly TRBD2 (5 bases). Trimming removed 1 base at V and 0 bases at J, with 13 bases between. The germline CDR1 and CDR2 sequences are LGHNA and YNFKEQ. The CDR3 sequence is 17 residues long. The DNA for the CDR3 is TGTGCCAGCAGCCAAGTGTCTAACGGGATAGCCAAAAACATTCAGTACTTC. This translates into CASSQVSNGIAKNIQYF.